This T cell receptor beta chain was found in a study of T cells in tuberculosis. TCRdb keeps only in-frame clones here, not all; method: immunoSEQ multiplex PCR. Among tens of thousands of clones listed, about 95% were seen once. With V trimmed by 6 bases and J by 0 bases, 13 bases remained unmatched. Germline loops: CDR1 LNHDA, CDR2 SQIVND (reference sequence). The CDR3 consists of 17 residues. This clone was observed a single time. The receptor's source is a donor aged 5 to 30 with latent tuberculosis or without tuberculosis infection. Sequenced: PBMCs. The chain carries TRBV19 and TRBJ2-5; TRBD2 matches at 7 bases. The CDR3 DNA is TGTGCCAGTAGCCGTCGTGGGGGGGTTGATTACCAAGAGACCCAGTACTTC. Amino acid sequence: CASSRRGGVDYQETQYF.